These T cell receptor beta chains were read from a single sample in a study of T cells in Graves' hyperthyroidism and ophthalmopathy. TCRdb re-called the multiplex PCR reads with MiXCR, one entry per CDR3 protein. This sample has over 700,000 distinct CDR3 sequences, with roughly 37% found just once. The sample taken for sequencing was blood. These receptors were obtained from a young man with Graves' hyperthyroidism. The CDR3 runs from the conserved cysteine through the conserved F or W. A D gene is named only where the DNA matches it firmly. The size field is filled for only some rows; it gives once, few, many or a size class.

TRBV12-3/TRBV12-4,TRBJ2-7,NA,TRBD2,CACTSGGYEQYF,TGTGCCTGTACTAGCGGGGGTTACGAGCAGTACTTC
TRBV6-5,TRBJ2-7,NA,TRBD2,CARGSETSDTYEQYF,TGTGCTAGAGGATCGGAGACTAGCGACACCTACGAGCAGTACTTC
TRBV9,TRBJ1-1,many,NA,CASSVEATTEAFF,TGTGCCAGCAGCGTAGAAGCGACCACTGAAGCTTTCTTT
TRBV10-3,TRBJ2-7,NA,NA,CAIRRDMSYEQYF,TGTGCCATCAGACGGGACATGTCCTACGAGCAGTACTTC
TRBV20-1,TRBJ1-1,NA,NA,CSARELAALNTEAFF,TGCAGTGCTAGAGAGCTGGCAGCCTTGAACACTGAAGCTTTCTTT
TRBV12-3/TRBV12-4,TRBJ1-4,once,NA,CASSESGENEKLFF,TGTGCCAGCAGTGAATCAGGGGAAAATGAAAAACTGTTTTTT
TRBV10-3,TRBJ2-7,many,NA,CAISGRGHEQYF,TGTGCCATCAGTGGCCGGGGGCACGAGCAGTACTTC
TRBV5-1,TRBJ1-2,NA,NA,CASSFSGYPNYGYTF,TGCGCCAGCAGCTTCTCGGGCTATCCTAACTATGGCTACACCTTC
TRBV7-9,TRBJ1-5,NA,NA,CASSLGPSNKPQHF,TGTGCCAGCAGCTTAGGTCCGAGCAATAAGCCCCAGCATTTT
TRBV7-9,TRBJ1-4,many,NA,CASTLDQGGEKLFF,TGTGCCAGCACCTTGGACCAAGGAGGTGAAAAACTGTTTTTT
TRBV25-1,TRBJ1-6,NA,TRBD1,CASSESSTGVGGSPLHF,TGTGCCAGCAGTGAATCCTCGACAGGGGTAGGAGGATCACCCCTCCACTTT
TRBV2,TRBJ2-3,NA,TRBD2,CASTRGLAGEADTQYF,TGTGCCAGCACCCGCGGACTAGCGGGGGAGGCAGATACGCAGTATTTT
TRBV7-9,TRBJ1-6,NA,NA,CAGSLEGSGGSPLHF,TGTGCCGGCAGCTTAGAAGGGTCCGGCGGCTCACCCCTCCACTTT
TRBV7-9,TRBJ2-5,few,NA,CASSLYGRETQYF,TGTGCCAGCAGCTTATACGGGAGAGAGACCCAGTACTTC
TRBV9,TRBJ2-7,NA,TRBD1,CASSVTEGALSYEQYF,TGTGCCAGCAGCGTAACCGAGGGGGCGTTATCCTACGAGCAGTACTTC
TRBV20-1,TRBJ1-6,NA,TRBD1,CSASEGQGLYSPLHF,TGCAGTGCTAGTGAGGGACAGGGGTTATATTCACCCCTCCACTTT
TRBV6-6,TRBJ1-5,NA,NA,CASSYPNPDQPQHF,TGTGCCAGCAGTTATCCTAACCCGGATCAGCCCCAGCATTTT
TRBV12-3/TRBV12-4,TRBJ1-5,NA,NA,CVSSLEGDQNQPQHF,TGTGTCAGCAGTTTAGAAGGGGACCAGAATCAGCCCCAGCATTTT
TRBV27,TRBJ1-4,NA,NA,CASSQRQAVEKLFF,TGTGCCAGCAGCCAGAGGCAGGCGGTAGAAAAACTGTTTTTT
TRBV7-9,TRBJ2-5,NA,TRBD1,CASNKVGQGGETQYF,TGTGCCAGCAACAAGGTGGGACAGGGGGGAGAGACCCAGTACTTC
TRBV24-1,TRBJ1-2,NA,NA,CATSLYGTSYGYTF,TGTGCCACCAGTTTATACGGGACCAGCTATGGCTACACCTTC
TRBV19,TRBJ1-1,few,TRBD1,CASLLGQGTRMAEAFF,TGTGCCAGCCTCCTGGGACAGGGGACCCGAATGGCTGAAGCTTTCTTT
TRBV5-1,TRBJ1-1,few,TRBD1,CASSLWGQGDMNTEAFF,TGCGCCAGCAGCTTGTGGGGACAGGGGGACATGAACACTGAAGCTTTCTTT
TRBV5-1,TRBJ2-7,few,TRBD2,CASSLFGLAGDEQYF,TGCGCCAGCAGCTTGTTTGGGCTAGCGGGAGACGAGCAGTACTTC
TRBV6-1,TRBJ1-5,once,NA,CASSEDVAGEGPQHF,TGTGCCAGCAGTGAAGACGTGGCGGGGGAAGGGCCCCAGCATTTT
TRBV29-1,TRBJ1-1,NA,NA,CSPMARGTEAFF,TGCAGCCCTATGGCAAGGGGCACTGAAGCTTTCTTT
TRBV15,TRBJ1-1,NA,NA,CATSSTQNTEAFF,TGTGCCACCAGCAGCACACAGAACACTGAAGCTTTCTTT
TRBV6-5,TRBJ2-7,many,NA,CASSYSGIHEQYF,TGTGCCAGCAGTTACTCAGGGATCCACGAGCAGTACTTC
TRBV29-1,TRBJ2-1,NA,NA,CSVETTYNEQFF,TGCAGCGTAGAGACCACCTACAATGAGCAGTTCTTC
TRBV20-1,TRBJ1-6,few,NA,CSARDPSGTSYNSPLHF,TGCAGTGCTAGAGATCCGTCAGGGACCTCCTATAATTCACCCCTCCACTTT
TRBV14,TRBJ2-7,many,NA,CASSPGPTGEQYF,TGTGCCAGCAGCCCTGGACCCACGGGGGAGCAGTACTTC
TRBV7-8,TRBJ1-1,many,NA,CASSLALTIVNTEAFF,TGTGCCAGCAGCTTAGCGCTGACCATCGTGAACACTGAAGCTTTCTTT